The rows below give T cell receptor beta chains drawn from one sample of a study of OX40 agonist ivuxolimab in advanced cancers. Sequencing was performed with immunoSEQ multiplex PCR; in TCRdb, only in-frame clones are kept and a portion is missing. The top ten clones hold about 17% of a sample with roughly 58,000 clones, roughly 93% of them seen once. The sample was CD4+ or CD8+ T cells sorted from blood, taken in a trial of the OX40 agonist ivuxolimab. These receptors came from an adult with an advanced solid tumor such as melanoma, head and neck, liver or kidney cancer. CDR3s include the opening cysteine and the closing phenylalanine or tryptophan. A D gene is named only where the DNA matches it firmly. The size of a clone is reported for some rows only, either as once, few or many, or as a class for expanded clones.

j_call clone_size v_call d_call cdr3_aa cdr3_nt
TRBJ2-3 . TRBV28 TRBD2 CASPPSTGTSGRKGTDTQYF TGTGCCAGCCCTCCATCCACCGGGACTAGCGGGAGAAAGGGAACAGATACGCAGTATTTT
TRBJ1-5 . TRBV13 TRBD1 CASSQGTGQNQPQHF TGTGCCAGCAGCCAGGGGACAGGGCAGAATCAGCCCCAGCATTTT
TRBJ2-7 . TRBV27 . CASSLFPTYSRSSYEQYF TGTGCCAGCAGTTTATTCCCCACCTACTCGCGGAGCTCCTACGAGCAGTACTTC
TRBJ2-1 . TRBV27 . CASRLVSGARGEQFF TGTGCCAGCAGGCTAGTCTCCGGGGCGCGCGGTGAGCAGTTCTTC
TRBJ2-3 . TRBV27 TRBD1 CASSSPGQGLLDTQYF TGTGCCAGCAGTTCTCCGGGACAGGGGCTTTTAGATACGCAGTATTTT
TRBJ2-2 . TRBV27 . CASSEGGAMLYTGELFF TGTGCCAGCAGTGAGGGGGGGGCAATGCTCTACACCGGGGAGCTGTTTTTT
TRBJ2-2 few TRBV9 TRBD1 CASSPLSTGASTGELFF TGTGCCAGCAGCCCCCTATCGACAGGGGCGAGCACCGGGGAGCTGTTTTTT
TRBJ2-1 . TRBV6-6 . CASIAGPHNEQFF TGTGCCAGCATAGCCGGACCACACAATGAGCAGTTCTTC
TRBJ2-1 . TRBV28 TRBD2 CASSFRGRADNEQFF TGTGCCAGCAGTTTTCGAGGGAGGGCCGACAATGAGCAGTTCTTC
TRBJ2-7 . TRBV29-1 TRBD1 CSVLWDRHYEQYF TGCAGCGTCTTGTGGGACAGACACTACGAGCAGTACTTC
TRBJ1-1 . TRBV5-6 . CASTLKRTAGTEAFF TGTGCCAGCACCCTAAAACGGACCGCTGGCACTGAAGCTTTCTTT
TRBJ1-4 once TRBV7-6 . CASSLGGETNEKLFF TGTGCCAGCAGCTTAGGAGGGGAAACTAATGAAAAACTGTTTTTT
TRBJ2-1 . TRBV11-2 TRBD1 CASSLVATGGNEQFF TGTGCCAGCAGCTTAGTGGCGACAGGGGGCAATGAGCAGTTCTTC
TRBJ2-7 . TRBV15 TRBD1 CATYHGTGPIEEQYF TGTGCCACGTACCACGGGACAGGCCCAATTGAGGAGCAGTACTTC
TRBJ2-7 . TRBV10-2 . CASIPGPAEDEQYF TGCGCCAGCATTCCGGGACCCGCAGAGGACGAGCAGTACTTC
TRBJ2-7 . TRBV27 . CASSQLFPTGPYEQYF TGTGCCAGCAGTCAACTTTTCCCCACAGGACCCTACGAGCAGTACTTC
TRBJ2-1 . TRBV27 TRBD2 CASSWTSGAAYNEQFF TGTGCCAGCAGTTGGACTAGCGGGGCTGCCTACAATGAGCAGTTCTTC
TRBJ1-1 . TRBV6-5 . CASSQTEGNTEAFF TGTGCCAGCAGTCAAACAGAGGGGAACACTGAAGCTTTCTTT
TRBJ2-4 . TRBV4-3 TRBD2 CASSQVDPSGRIAAKNIQYF TGCGCCAGCAGCCAAGTCGATCCTAGCGGGAGAATAGCAGCCAAAAACATTCAGTACTTC
TRBJ2-2 . TRBV6-1 TRBD1 CASRTGDTGELFF TGTGCCAGCCGAACAGGGGACACCGGGGAGCTGTTTTTT
TRBJ2-2 medium-sized TRBV29-1 . CSVEVSAMSGELFF TGCAGCGTTGAAGTTAGCGCCATGTCCGGGGAGCTGTTTTTT
TRBJ1-1 . TRBV5-6 . CASSLPSPGYGTEAFF TGTGCCAGCAGCCTCCCCTCTCCCGGCTACGGCACTGAAGCTTTCTTT
TRBJ1-1 . TRBV5-8 . CASSLPIWGTNTEAFF TGTGCCAGCAGCTTGCCCATTTGGGGGACGAACACTGAAGCTTTCTTT
TRBJ2-1 . TRBV9 TRBD2 CASSTLWTSGKPYNEQFF TGTGCCAGCAGCACCCTCTGGACTAGCGGGAAACCCTACAATGAGCAGTTCTTC
TRBJ2-7 . TRBV11-2 . CASSFNIQWGFYEQYF TGTGCCAGCAGCTTTAATATCCAATGGGGCTTCTACGAGCAGTACTTC
TRBJ2-7 . TRBV4-3 . CASSQDRGGPYEQYF TGCGCCAGCAGCCAAGATAGGGGGGGACCTTACGAGCAGTACTTC
TRBJ2-1 . TRBV28 TRBD2 CASSLLAGVDNEQFF TGTGCCAGCAGCCTCCTAGCGGGAGTAGACAATGAGCAGTTCTTC
TRBJ1-4 . TRBV5-6 . CASSPTDPGMEKLFF TGTGCCAGCAGCCCGACGGACCCCGGGATGGAAAAACTGTTTTTT
TRBJ2-3 . TRBV2 . CASRADTQYF TGTGCCAGCAGGGCAGATACGCAGTATTTT
TRBJ2-1 . TRBV5-3 TRBD2 CARSPQSGTSGRSVNEQFF TGTGCCAGAAGCCCCCAAAGTGGGACTAGCGGGAGGTCCGTGAATGAGCAGTTCTTC
TRBJ2-1 . TRBV14 TRBD2 CASSTLGTSGYNEQFF TGTGCCAGCAGCACCCTCGGGACTAGCGGTTACAATGAGCAGTTCTTC
TRBJ2-7 . TRBV5-4 . CASTRELSYEQYF TGTGCCAGCACACGGGAACTCTCCTACGAGCAGTACTTC
TRBJ2-7 . TRBV19 . CASTDGSNLDF TGTGCCAGTACCGATGGGAGCAACTTGGACTTC
TRBJ2-1 . TRBV7-9 TRBD2 CASSLWAGERSNEQFF TGTGCCAGCAGCTTATGGGCGGGAGAAAGAAGCAATGAGCAGTTCTTC
TRBJ1-1 few TRBV9 . CASSVHPETEAFF TGTGCCAGCAGCGTACACCCGGAGACTGAAGCTTTCTTT
TRBJ2-3 . TRBV5-8 TRBD2 CASSFETSGSADTQYF TGTGCCAGCAGCTTTGAGACTAGCGGGAGTGCAGATACGCAGTATTTT
TRBJ2-3 . TRBV12-5 TRBD1 CASGFLGQGLTDTQYF TGTGCTAGTGGTTTTTTGGGACAGGGGCTGACAGATACGCAGTATTTT
TRBJ2-1 . TRBV9 TRBD2 CASSPGLAGNEQFF TGTGCCAGCAGCCCAGGACTAGCGGGTAATGAGCAGTTCTTC
TRBJ1-1 . TRBV4-3 . CASSQVRAPLYSEAFF TGCGCCAGCAGCCAAGTACGGGCTCCCCTTTACAGTGAAGCTTTCTTT
TRBJ2-7 . TRBV9 . CASSGGSLDYEQYF TGTGCCAGCAGCGGAGGATCTCTAGACTACGAGCAGTACTTC
TRBJ1-1 once TRBV19 . CASSINWEQVEAFF TGTGCCAGTAGTATAAATTGGGAACAGGTTGAAGCTTTCTTT
TRBJ2-5 . TRBV7-2 . CASSLAGGGLQETQYF TGTGCCAGCAGCTTAGCCGGAGGGGGCTTACAAGAGACCCAGTACTTC
TRBJ1-5 . TRBV7-9 . CASSLDLIGQPQHF TGTGCCAGCAGCTTAGATCTCATAGGTCAGCCCCAGCATTTT
TRBJ2-7 once TRBV5-5 . CASSLGSRNEQYF TGTGCCAGCAGCTTGGGGTCTCGAAACGAGCAGTACTTC
TRBJ2-7 . TRBV7-9 TRBD1 CASSVDRGYEQYF TGTGCCAGCAGCGTCGACAGGGGATACGAGCAGTACTTC
TRBJ2-3 . TRBV5-6 . CASSFQGIADTQYF TGTGCCAGCAGCTTCCAGGGTATTGCAGATACGCAGTATTTT
TRBJ1-1 . TRBV7-9 . CASLNDPEAEAFF TGTGCCAGCCTCAACGACCCGGAGGCTGAAGCTTTCTTT
TRBJ2-1 . TRBV28 . CASSSVGHEQFF TGTGCCAGCAGTTCTGTCGGACATGAGCAGTTCTTC
TRBJ2-7 . TRBV27 TRBD2 CASSFERGETYEQYF TGTGCCAGCAGTTTTGAGCGGGGGGAAACCTACGAGCAGTACTTC
TRBJ2-1 . TRBV30 . CAWSVRSYNEQFF TGTGCCTGGAGTGTAAGGTCCTACAATGAGCAGTTCTTC
TRBJ2-2 . TRBV6-5 . CASSYLGGTGELFF TGTGCCAGCAGTTATTTAGGGGGCACCGGGGAGCTGTTTTTT
TRBJ2-2 . TRBV7-8 TRBD1 CASSHGTGGPGELFF TGTGCCAGCAGCCACGGGACAGGGGGTCCCGGGGAGCTGTTTTTT
TRBJ2-1 . TRBV4-1 . CASSQRFNEQFF TGCGCCAGCAGCCAACGCTTCAACGAGCAGTTCTTC
TRBJ2-5 . TRBV11-2 . CASSLEGVFRETQYF TGTGCCAGCAGCTTAGAGGGGGTATTTAGGGAGACCCAGTACTTC
TRBJ2-2 . TRBV7-6 . CASSLSIVGVFLGGELFF TGTGCCAGCAGCTTATCGATCGTGGGCGTTTTTTTAGGCGGGGAGCTGTTTTTT
TRBJ2-7 . TRBV15 TRBD2 CATSDRTSGSEQYF TGTGCCACCAGCGACCGGACTAGCGGGAGCGAGCAGTACTTC
TRBJ2-1 . TRBV11-3 TRBD1 CASSYTPSTGGYYNEQFF TGTGCCAGCAGTTACACCCCATCGACAGGGGGCTACTACAATGAGCAGTTCTTC